The rows below give T cell receptor beta chains drawn from one sample of a study of cytomegalovirus exposure and HLA in healthy donors. Method: immunoSEQ multiplex PCR; TCRdb's copy keeps in-frame clones and lacks some. Among about 190,000 clones listed, around three quarters were seen once. Sequencing used PBMCs. The receptors shown here come from a woman in her 30s in good health and CMV-seropositive. CDR3s include the opening cysteine and the closing phenylalanine or tryptophan. The order of the fields is D gene, V gene, J gene, clone size, CDR3 DNA, CDR3 protein. The D gene is left open where the match is weak. Expanded clones get a size class; other rows say once, few or many, or leave the size out.

D gene: TRBD2
V gene: TRBV4-2
J gene: TRBJ2-3
clone size: .
CDR3 DNA: TGTGCCAGCAGCCTGGGGACTAGCGAAGATACGCAGTATTTT
CDR3 protein: CASSLGTSEDTQYF

D gene: TRBD2
V gene: TRBV4-3
J gene: TRBJ2-7
clone size: few
CDR3 DNA: TGCGCCAGCAGTCAACGACTAGCGGGAGTGATCGAGCAGTACTTC
CDR3 protein: CASSQRLAGVIEQYF

D gene: TRBD2
V gene: TRBV6-1
J gene: TRBJ2-5
clone size: .
CDR3 DNA: TGTGCCAGCAGTGCCCTGGGGGAGGGTATAGAGACCCAGTACTTC
CDR3 protein: CASSALGEGIETQYF

D gene: .
V gene: TRBV28
J gene: TRBJ1-2
clone size: few
CDR3 DNA: TGTGCCAGCAGTTTAGGGCAGACGGACTATGGCTACACCTTC
CDR3 protein: CASSLGQTDYGYTF

D gene: TRBD1
V gene: TRBV7-9
J gene: TRBJ1-2
clone size: .
CDR3 DNA: TGTGCCATCACAGGGGCTCGGGGCTATGGCTACACCTTC
CDR3 protein: CAITGARGYGYTF

D gene: TRBD2
V gene: TRBV28
J gene: TRBJ2-3
clone size: .
CDR3 DNA: TGTGCCAGCAAACTAGCGGGGTTTATCACAGATACGCAGTATTTT
CDR3 protein: CASKLAGFITDTQYF

D gene: .
V gene: TRBV7-2
J gene: TRBJ2-3
clone size: .
CDR3 DNA: TGTGCCAGCAGCTACGGACAGACTGGCACAGATACGCAGTATTTT
CDR3 protein: CASSYGQTGTDTQYF

D gene: .
V gene: TRBV7-9
J gene: TRBJ2-1
clone size: .
CDR3 DNA: TGTGCCAGCAGCTTAGGACAGATATACAATGAGCAGTTCTTC
CDR3 protein: CASSLGQIYNEQFF

D gene: .
V gene: TRBV5-6
J gene: TRBJ1-4
clone size: .
CDR3 DNA: TGTGCCAGCAGCCGACCCAGGGGCAGGTCTAATGAAAAACTGTTTTTT
CDR3 protein: CASSRPRGRSNEKLFF

D gene: .
V gene: TRBV7-8
J gene: TRBJ2-7
clone size: .
CDR3 DNA: TGTGCCAGCAGCTTAGTGAGGGAAGCTAACGAGCAGTACTTC
CDR3 protein: CASSLVREANEQYF

D gene: .
V gene: TRBV20-1
J gene: TRBJ2-7
clone size: .
CDR3 DNA: TGCAGTGCTAGAGATAAAAACGAGCAGTACTTC
CDR3 protein: CSARDKNEQYF

D gene: .
V gene: TRBV6-5
J gene: TRBJ1-1
clone size: .
CDR3 DNA: TGTGCCAGCAGTTACTTCGGCAGGGGCACTGAAGCTTTCTTT
CDR3 protein: CASSYFGRGTEAFF

D gene: TRBD1
V gene: TRBV18
J gene: TRBJ2-7
clone size: .
CDR3 DNA: TGTGCCAGCTCACTTCCGGGACAGGGTTACGAGCAGTACTTC
CDR3 protein: CASSLPGQGYEQYF

D gene: .
V gene: TRBV30
J gene: TRBJ2-2
clone size: few
CDR3 DNA: TGTGCCTGGAGTGTATGGGAAGGGGGCGGGGAGCTGTTTTTT
CDR3 protein: CAWSVWEGGGELFF

D gene: .
V gene: TRBV5-1
J gene: TRBJ1-4
clone size: .
CDR3 DNA: TGCGCCAGCAGCTTGGGCCAGGAAGGAAGTAATGAAAAACTGTTTTTT
CDR3 protein: CASSLGQEGSNEKLFF

D gene: TRBD1
V gene: TRBV5-1
J gene: TRBJ1-1
clone size: few
CDR3 DNA: TGCGCCAGCACCTCCGTAGGGGGCAGGGGGAACACTGAAGCTTTCTTT
CDR3 protein: CASTSVGGRGNTEAFF

D gene: .
V gene: TRBV4-1
J gene: TRBJ2-7
clone size: few
CDR3 DNA: TGCGCCAGCAGCCAAGATGAGACAGGTTCCTACGAGCAGTACTTC
CDR3 protein: CASSQDETGSYEQYF

D gene: .
V gene: TRBV27
J gene: TRBJ1-2
clone size: .
CDR3 DNA: TGTGCCAGCAGTCCAAGACTAGGGGGCTACACCTTC
CDR3 protein: CASSPRLGGYTF

D gene: .
V gene: TRBV27
J gene: TRBJ1-5
clone size: .
CDR3 DNA: TGTGCCAGCAGTTTTGGGCTCAATCAGCCCCAGCATTTT
CDR3 protein: CASSFGLNQPQHF

D gene: TRBD1
V gene: TRBV20-1
J gene: TRBJ1-2
clone size: .
CDR3 DNA: TGCAGTGCTAGGGAAGGGGGCGGCTACACCTTC
CDR3 protein: CSAREGGGYTF

D gene: .
V gene: TRBV2
J gene: TRBJ1-4
clone size: .
CDR3 DNA: TGTGCCAGCAGCGCGGGACTCCCTAATGAAAAACTGTTTTTT
CDR3 protein: CASSAGLPNEKLFF

D gene: TRBD1
V gene: TRBV29-1
J gene: TRBJ2-3
clone size: .
CDR3 DNA: TGCAGCGCCGGGACAGGGGCGGCAGATACGCAGTATTTT
CDR3 protein: CSAGTGAADTQYF

D gene: TRBD1
V gene: TRBV27
J gene: TRBJ2-5
clone size: .
CDR3 DNA: TGTGCCAGCAGTTTCTGGGCAGGGGGCTCGGAGACCCAGTACTTC
CDR3 protein: CASSFWAGGSETQYF

D gene: .
V gene: TRBV4-1
J gene: TRBJ2-1
clone size: once
CDR3 DNA: TGCGCCAGCGGCCAAACAGGTCGCTTGCAGTTCTTC
CDR3 protein: CASGQTGRLQFF

D gene: .
V gene: TRBV28
J gene: TRBJ2-5
clone size: few
CDR3 DNA: TGTGCCAGCAGTCCGGACTACCTAGGGCAAGAGACCCAGTACTTC
CDR3 protein: CASSPDYLGQETQYF

D gene: .
V gene: TRBV4-1
J gene: TRBJ2-1
clone size: .
CDR3 DNA: TGCGCCAGCAGCCAAGCCCGGGGAAGAAATTACAATGAGCAGTTCTTC
CDR3 protein: CASSQARGRNYNEQFF

D gene: TRBD1
V gene: TRBV5-6
J gene: TRBJ2-2
clone size: once
CDR3 DNA: TGTGCCAGCAGCTTGGTCTGGACAGGGGAAACCGGGGAGCTGTTTTTT
CDR3 protein: CASSLVWTGETGELFF

D gene: .
V gene: TRBV27
J gene: TRBJ2-1
clone size: .
CDR3 DNA: TGTGCCAGCACCCGGGGGATTAACAATGAGCAGTTCTTC
CDR3 protein: CASTRGINNEQFF

D gene: TRBD2
V gene: TRBV15
J gene: TRBJ2-7
clone size: .
CDR3 DNA: TGTGCCACCAGCAGAGATAGAGCTAGCGGGAGATACGAGCAGTACTTC
CDR3 protein: CATSRDRASGRYEQYF

D gene: TRBD2
V gene: TRBV28
J gene: TRBJ2-5
clone size: few
CDR3 DNA: TGTGCCAGCAGTTTAGAAGGGGAGGGGGAGACCCAGTACTTC
CDR3 protein: CASSLEGEGETQYF

D gene: .
V gene: TRBV11-2
J gene: TRBJ1-2
clone size: .
CDR3 DNA: TGTGCCAGCAGCGTCGTTGGGGGGGCAGCGGGCTACACCTTC
CDR3 protein: CASSVVGGAAGYTF

D gene: TRBD2
V gene: TRBV19
J gene: TRBJ2-2
clone size: .
CDR3 DNA: TGTGCCAGTAGTATGGGACTAGCGGGCATCACCGGGGAGCTGTTTTTT
CDR3 protein: CASSMGLAGITGELFF

D gene: .
V gene: TRBV28
J gene: TRBJ2-7
clone size: few
CDR3 DNA: TGTGCCAGCACGGAAACTTCCGGAGCCTACGAGCAGTACTTC
CDR3 protein: CASTETSGAYEQYF

D gene: .
V gene: TRBV5-5
J gene: TRBJ1-1
clone size: .
CDR3 DNA: TGTGCCAGCAGCTTGACCGGGACACCGAACACTGAAGCTTTCTTT
CDR3 protein: CASSLTGTPNTEAFF

D gene: TRBD1
V gene: TRBV5-4
J gene: TRBJ2-3
clone size: once
CDR3 DNA: TGTGCCAGCAGACAAACAGGGGCAGGGGATACGCAGTATTTT
CDR3 protein: CASRQTGAGDTQYF

D gene: TRBD2
V gene: TRBV30
J gene: TRBJ2-3
clone size: few
CDR3 DNA: TGTGCCTGGAGCGAAGGACTAGCGGGAAGAGATACGCAGTATTTT
CDR3 protein: CAWSEGLAGRDTQYF

D gene: TRBD1
V gene: TRBV10-3
J gene: TRBJ2-7
clone size: .
CDR3 DNA: TGTGCCATCAGAACAACCGGGACAGGCTACTACGAGCAGTACTTC
CDR3 protein: CAIRTTGTGYYEQYF

D gene: .
V gene: TRBV5-1
J gene: TRBJ2-1
clone size: .
CDR3 DNA: TGCGCCAGCGAGGATTCCTACAATGAGCAGTTCTTC
CDR3 protein: CASEDSYNEQFF

D gene: .
V gene: TRBV4-1
J gene: TRBJ2-5
clone size: .
CDR3 DNA: TGCGCCAGCAGCCAAGATCCGGGGGGCGAGACCCAGTACTTC
CDR3 protein: CASSQDPGGETQYF

D gene: .
V gene: TRBV2
J gene: TRBJ2-3
clone size: .
CDR3 DNA: TGTGCCAGCAGTGATTGGGAATCCGGGACTCTTAACACAGATACGCAGTATTTT
CDR3 protein: CASSDWESGTLNTDTQYF

D gene: .
V gene: TRBV4-3
J gene: TRBJ1-1
clone size: .
CDR3 DNA: TGCGCCAGCAGCCAAGATGGAGGGTCATCTGAAGCTTTCTTT
CDR3 protein: CASSQDGGSSEAFF

D gene: .
V gene: TRBV30
J gene: TRBJ2-6
clone size: .
CDR3 DNA: TGTGCCTGGAGAATCAGCGGTGGGGCCAACGTCCTGACTTTC
CDR3 protein: CAWRISGGANVLTF

D gene: .
V gene: TRBV10-3
J gene: TRBJ1-2
clone size: once
CDR3 DNA: TGTGCCATCAGTGAGTCGGCCGGGGGGCGACGATATGGCTACACCTTC
CDR3 protein: CAISESAGGRRYGYTF